This entry lists 31 T cell receptor beta chains sequenced from one sample in a study of blood T cell repertoires in COVID-19. Libraries were prepared by immunoSEQ multiplex PCR; TCRdb keeps only in-frame clonotypes and omits some of them. This table has over 150,000 clones, 80% appearing once. Sequenced material: PBMCs or T cells enriched from blood (not recorded which). The receptors derive from a woman aged 55-69 years who had recovered from COVID-19.

This clone was recorded once. The V gene is TRBV2, the J gene TRBJ1-4, with TRBD1 matching 10 bases. The germline gives CDR1 SNHLY, CDR2 FYNNEI. CDR3 size: 14 residues. Losses at the gene ends were 6 bases for V and 6 bases for J; bases not matched to a gene: 4. The CDR3 DNA reads TGTGCCAGCAGCCTAGGACAGGGGGATGAAAAACTGTTTTTT. This codes for CASSLGQGDEKLFF.

The genes are TRBV3-1 (or the pseudogene TRBV3-2) and TRBJ1-1, with 7 bases identical to TRBD1. Trimming at V came to 1 base and at J to 8 bases, leaving 4 bases not matched to a gene. The germline CDR1 and CDR2 sequences are LGHDT and YNNKEL (reference sequence). The CDR3 is 13 residues long. This CDR3 is CASSQGQGAEAFF. As DNA, the CDR3 is TGTGCCAGCAGCCAAGGACAGGGCGCAGAAGCTTTCTTT.

The chain recombines TRBV5-4 with TRBJ2-4; tentative D call: TRBD2 (6 bases). Germline V lookup: CDR1 SGHNT, CDR2 YYREEE (reference sequence). CDR3 length: 15 residues. Trimming removed 0 bases from V and 0 bases from J, with 7 bases in between. In DNA, the CDR3 is TGTGCCAGCAGCTTGGGGGGACTAGCCAAAAACATTCAGTACTTC. The encoded protein is CASSLGGLAKNIQYF.

This chain links TRBV6-5 with TRBJ2-6; D is unclear. The germline V and J ends were trimmed by 2 bases and 0 bases, with 8 bases remaining between them. The CDR3 runs to 16 residues. Per the germline V gene, CDR1 is MNHEY and CDR2 is SVGAGI. The CDR3 loop reads CASSYALSSGANVLTF. CDR3 coding DNA: TGTGCCAGCAGTTACGCCCTTAGCTCTGGGGCCAACGTCCTGACTTTC.

This clone turned up a few times. The chain is built from TRBV5-4 and TRBJ2-3; D might be TRBD1 (6 bases). The CDR3 is 14 amino acids. Germline-derived CDR1 and CDR2 are SGHNT and YYREEE (reference sequence). The V gene lost 5 bases and the J gene lost 4 bases, with 14 bases spanning the gap. The CDR3 sequence: CASRTGTIADTQYF. For the CDR3, the DNA is TGTGCCAGCAGAACCGGGACAATAGCAGATACGCAGTATTTT.

For this clone: Other DNA sequences in this specimen translate into the identical CDR3. This chain uses TRBV13 with TRBJ1-1, with D maybe TRBD1 (5 bases). Trimming took 1 base from V and 4 from J, leaving 10 bases between them. Germline loops: CDR1 PRHDT, CDR2 FYEKMQ (reference sequence). The CDR3 sequence is 14 residues long. CDR3 coding DNA: TGTGCCAGCAGCTTAGTCCAGGGAGGCACTGAAGCTTTCTTT. Amino acid sequence: CASSLVQGGTEAFF.

The rearrangement links TRBV4-2 to TRBJ2-3; the match to TRBD2 covers 8 bases. J lost 4 bases, V lost 1 base, and 7 bases had no gene match. Germline assignment: CDR1 LGHNA and CDR2 YNFKEQ. This CDR3 is 16 amino acids long. This CDR3 reads CASSQVGEAGADTQYF. The CDR3 nucleotides are TGTGCCAGCAGCCAAGTTGGGGAAGCGGGGGCAGATACGCAGTATTTT.

This clone was seen more than once but under ten times. The chain recombines TRBV21-1 with TRBJ1-2. TRBV21-1 is a listed pseudogene. The CDR3 length is 14 residues. Here the CDR3 reads CASSKRQGRGGYTF. The CDR3 nucleotides read TGTGCCAGCAGCAAAAGGCAAGGGCGGGGTGGCTACACCTTC.

The chain is built from TRBV7-9 and TRBJ1-1, with 7 nucleotides matching TRBD1. Germline V gene lookup returns CDR1 SEHNR and CDR2 FQNEAQ (reference sequence). Trimming at V came to 2 bases and at J to 5 bases, leaving 5 bases not matched to a gene. The CDR3 loop spans 14 amino acids. In DNA, the CDR3 is TGTGCCAGCAGCTTAATCCAGGGGGAGACTGAAGCTTTCTTT. Amino acids: CASSLIQGETEAFF. Supplemented by reference TRBV7-9 and TRBJ1-1, the full variable domain reads DTGVSQNPRHKITKRGQNVTFRCDPISEHNRLYWYRQTLGQGPEFLTYFQNEAQLEKSRLLSDRFSAERPKGSFSTLEIQRTEQGDSAMYLCASSLIQGETEAFFGQGTRLTVV.

The chain employs TRBV5-1 and TRBJ2-2; D uncertain. CDR3 size: 11 residues. CDR1 and CDR2 from the germline V gene are SGHRS and YFSETQ. Deletions cut 4 bases from V and 8 bases from J, with 6 bases between. This chain's CDR3 is CASSPPGELFF. The CDR3 DNA follows: TGCGCCAGCAGCCCCCCTGGGGAGCTGTTTTTT.

V is TRBV4-1 and J is TRBJ2-2; 7 nucleotides match TRBD2. V dropped 0 bases and J dropped 4; count of bases not matched to a gene: 2. Per germline, CDR1 MGHRA and CDR2 YSYEKL. The CDR3 consists of 15 residues. In nucleotides, the CDR3 is TGCGCCAGCAGCCAAGATACGGGGGGCACCGGGGAGCTGTTTTTT. Amino acid sequence: CASSQDTGGTGELFF.

The genes are TRBV3-1 (or the pseudogene TRBV3-2) and TRBJ1-2; maybe TRBD1 (6 bases). This CDR3 is built from 14 residues. The V end was cut by 1 base, the J end by 8 bases, with 14 bases between. Germline lookup yields CDR1 LGHDT and CDR2 YNNKEL (reference sequence). CDR3 DNA sequence: TGTGCCAGCAGCCAAGGGTATACAGGGAAAGGCTACACCTTC. This sequence encodes CASSQGYTGKGYTF.

The CDR3 loop is CASSPGQVGTYEQYF. CDR3 DNA: TGTGCCAGCTCACCCGGACAGGTGGGAACCTACGAGCAGTACTTC. V and J are TRBV18 and TRBJ2-7, with 7 bases aligning to TRBD1. The V and J ends lost 3 bases and 2 bases, in that order; junction bases with no gene match: 7. This CDR3 has 15 residues. Germline CDR1 reads KGHSH; CDR2 reads LQKENI.

V and J are TRBV5-1 and TRBJ2-3; 9 bases match TRBD2. V dropped 0 bases and J dropped 3; count of bases not matched to a gene: 11. Germline V gene data show CDR1 as SGHRS and CDR2 as YFSETQ. CDR3 length equals 18 residues. The CDR3 DNA reads as TGCGCCAGCAGCTTGGCCCCCTCTAAGCGGGGGGTAACAGATACGCAGTATTTT. Its protein product is CASSLAPSKRGVTDTQYF.

V and J are TRBV19 and TRBJ2-3; TRBD2 matches 10 bases. The germline gives CDR1 LNHDA, CDR2 SQIVND (reference sequence). V shed 1 base and J 1 base; nucleotides not matched to a gene: 2. This CDR3 has 16 residues. The CDR3 sequence: CASSIGGLAGTDTQYF. CDR3 sequence (DNA): TGTGCCAGTAGTATAGGAGGACTAGCGGGCACAGATACGCAGTATTTT.

This rearrangement joins TRBV5-3 to TRBJ2-7, with 8 nucleotides matching TRBD1. TRBV5-3 is an open reading frame whose function is uncertain. The CDR3 spans 15 residues. The V segment lost 10 bases and the J segment 4 bases; nucleotides outside the gene matches: 16. The CDR3 bases are TGTGCCTCACTTCGACCTGACAGGGGTTCGTACGAGCAGTACTTC. It translates to CASLRPDRGSYEQYF.

This clone has only a few counts. This chain uses TRBV7-9 with TRBJ2-1, with 9 bases identical to TRBD1. The trim removed 2 bases at V and 5 bases at J, leaving 10 bases unmatched. CDR3 length: 17 amino acids. The germline V gene encodes CDR1 SEHNR and CDR2 FQNEAQ (reference sequence). CDR3 protein: CASSLITGTGSNNEQFF. In DNA form, the CDR3 reads TGTGCCAGCAGCTTAATTACCGGGACAGGGAGTAACAATGAGCAGTTCTTC.

The rearrangement links TRBV14 to TRBJ1-2; D is perhaps TRBD1 (6 bases). V was shortened by 4 bases and J by 4 bases, with 13 bases between the two germline ends. The V gene's germline CDR1 is SGHDN and CDR2 FVKESK. The CDR3 is 14 amino acids. CDR3 sequence: CASSPTGLSYGYTF. In nucleotides, the CDR3 is TGTGCCAGCAGCCCAACAGGGTTATCCTATGGCTACACCTTC.

This rearrangement joins TRBV5-1 to TRBJ1-2; D gene uncertain. The CDR3 loop spans 13 amino acids. Germline V CDR1 and CDR2: SGHRS, YFSETQ. V shed 1 base and J shed 7 bases, with 11 bases lying between them. The chain's CDR3 is CASSLRPEVGYTF. CDR3 DNA sequence: TGCGCCAGCAGCTTGCGACCGGAGGTTGGCTACACCTTC.

This CDR3 is CASSLAGGVVTDTQYF. CDR3 DNA: TGTGCCAGCAGCTTAGCGGGCGGGGTCGTGACAGATACGCAGTATTTT. V and J are TRBV7-2 and TRBJ2-3, with D perhaps matching TRBD2 (6 bases). From germline, CDR1 is SGHTA and CDR2 FQGNSA. Trimming left V 0 bases short and J 3 bases short, with 13 bases between. The CDR3 spans 16 residues.

The chain links TRBV27 to TRBJ2-5, with D maybe TRBD2 (6 bases). The CDR3 contains 14 residues. V dropped 3 bases and J dropped 5 bases, with 13 bases sitting between them. Germline V CDR1 and CDR2: MNHEY, SMNVEV (reference sequence). The CDR3 DNA follows: TGTGCCAGCAGTTTGTGGACTGGGGGGGAGACCCAGTACTTC. This codes for CASSLWTGGETQYF.

This clone was picked up one time. The chain uses TRBV9 and TRBJ1-4; possibly TRBD1 for D (5 bases). V was cut by 0 bases and J by 6 bases, with 15 bases left in between. This CDR3 contains 16 residues. Germline V gene lookup returns CDR1 SGDLS and CDR2 YYNGEE. The CDR3 region has the DNA TGTGCCAGCAGCGTAGGTGGGAGGGGAGAATATGAAAAACTGTTTTTT. Amino acids: CASSVGGRGEYEKLFF.

This clone was found once. This chain links TRBV27 with TRBJ1-2, with 9 bases fitting TRBD1. Germline V gene sequence: CDR1 MNHEY, CDR2 SMNVEV (reference sequence). The V gene end was trimmed by 4 bases and the J gene end by 3 bases; junction bases not matched to a gene: 6. This CDR3 is 15 amino acids long. The DNA of the CDR3 is TGTGCCAGCAGTTCCTCGGGACAGGGTTACTATGGCTACACCTTC. This sequence encodes CASSSSGQGYYGYTF.

This clone is a singleton in its sample. The rearrangement joins TRBV19 to TRBJ2-5; 14 positions match TRBD2. Germline CDR1 LNHDA, CDR2 SQIVND (reference sequence). The CDR3 length is 16 residues. The junction had 6 bases not matched to a gene; V was cut back by 5 bases and J by 4 bases. For the CDR3, the DNA is TGTGCCAGTAGTTTCGGACTAGCGGGGGGAAGAGAGACCCAGTACTTC. Amino acid sequence: CASSFGLAGGRETQYF.

This chain links TRBV30 with TRBJ2-7, with 8 bases that match TRBD1. Per the germline V gene, CDR1 is GTSNPN and CDR2 is SVGIG (reference sequence). Trimming removed 2 bases from V and 7 bases from J; junction bases left unmatched: 7. The length of the CDR3 is 13 residues. CDR3 nucleotide sequence: TGTGCCTGGAGTTCTCAGGGGGCAAAGGAGCAGTACTTC. This sequence encodes CAWSSQGAKEQYF.

The chain carries TRBV19 and TRBJ2-7, with D perhaps TRBD1 (6 bases). The CDR3 extends over 13 amino acids. V lost 5 bases, J lost 3 bases, and 11 bases lay in between. In germline, CDR1 is LNHDA, CDR2 SQIVND (reference sequence). CDR3 in amino acids: CASSYRDNYEQYF. The CDR3 bases are TGTGCCAGTAGTTACCGGGACAACTACGAGCAGTACTTC.

This clone appeared once. V gene TRBV9 combines with J gene TRBJ2-7; TRBD1 matches at 7 bases. J lost 3 bases, V lost 1 base, and 7 bases had no gene match. The CDR3 spans 15 residues. Germline CDR1 SGDLS, CDR2 YYNGEE. The CDR3 bases are TGTGCCAGCAGCGTAAGTGTGGCAGGGGGCTACGAGCAGTACTTC. Translated, it gives CASSVSVAGGYEQYF.

This sequence joins TRBV2 and TRBJ2-7; D is undetermined. This CDR3 has 14 residues. Trimming took off 2 bases at V and 5 bases at J, with 13 bases between the two ends. Germline V lookup: CDR1 SNHLY, CDR2 FYNNEI. The CDR3 sequence: CASSENEESHEQYF. DNA of the CDR3: TGTGCCAGCAGTGAAAACGAGGAGTCCCACGAGCAGTACTTC. Full variable domain (outside the CDR3, taken from reference TRBV2 and TRBJ2-7): EPEVTQTPSHQVTQMGQEVILRCVPISNHLYFYWYRQILGQKVEFLVSFYNNEISEKSEIFDDQFSVERPDGSNFTLKIRSTKLEDSAMYFCASSENEESHEQYFGPGTRLTVT.

This chain joins TRBV15 and TRBJ2-7, with D perhaps matching TRBD2 (7 bases). The CDR3 runs 14 residues. V lost 1 base and J lost 5, with 12 bases in between. The V gene's germline CDR1 is LNHNV and CDR2 YYDKDF (reference sequence). The CDR3: CATSRVREGDEQYF. CDR3 coding DNA: TGTGCCACCAGCAGAGTAAGGGAGGGGGACGAGCAGTACTTC. The complete variable domain, with remaining parts taken from reference TRBV15 and TRBJ2-7, reads DAMVIQNPRYQVTQFGKPVTLSCSQTLNHNVMYWYQQKSSQAPKLLFHYYDKDFNNEADTPDNFQSRRPNTSFCFLDIRSPGLGDTAMYLCATSRVREGDEQYFGPGTRLTVT.

This clone has a handful of counts. The V call is TRBV11-3, the J call TRBJ1-1; D is undetermined. CDR1 and CDR2 (germline): SGHNT, YENEEA. V gave up 0 bases and J gave up 7 bases, with 15 bases separating them. There are 15 residues in the CDR3. The CDR3 coding sequence is TGTGCCAGCAGCTTAGATCCCGCCGCCCCGGGTGAAGCTTTCTTT. Translating it yields CASSLDPAAPGEAFF.

This clone was seen more than once but under ten times. This chain connects TRBV6-5 to TRBJ1-1, with a possible D match to TRBD1 (5 bases). The CDR3 length is 15 residues. Trimming removed 6 bases from V and 4 bases from J, with 18 bases in between. CDR1 MNHEY and CDR2 SVGAGI come from the germline V gene. In DNA form, the CDR3 reads TGTGCCAGCAGCGACCGGGGGGTTCAGGGCACTGAAGCTTTCTTT. It codes for CASSDRGVQGTEAFF.